This T cell receptor beta chain was captured in a study of identifying expanded T cells in peripheral blood. The protocol was immunoSEQ multiplex PCR, while the TCRdb copy is restricted to in-frame clones and leaves out a portion. The table includes 90,000 or so clones, 88% detected once. No infections or other immune events were documented during collection. This CDR3 has 16 amino acids. V dropped 4 bases and J dropped 1; count of bases not matched to a gene: 3. Germline V gene data show CDR1 as ENHRY and CDR2 as SYGVKD. The rearrangement uses TRBV10-3 and TRBJ2-1; 11 nucleotides match TRBD1. The TCR originated in a person between 18 and 75 years old in good health. Specimen: blood. The CDR3 nucleotides are TGTGCCATCAGTGCCAGGGACAGGGGGTCCTACAATGAGCAGTTCTTC. Translation: CAISARDRGSYNEQFF.